Sequencing of this T cell receptor (beta chain) was carried out in a study of Ad26.COV2.S vaccination and SARS-CoV-2 variants. Study in general: Donor was in the COV1001 Ad26.COV2.S trial arm. Study findings and constraints: The analyses of TCR breadth and depth may have understated the size of total T cell responses.

A remark on this clone: Its antigen is not identified.

The treatment: around 19 received Ad26.COV2.S at low or high dose, single or two shots; about five received placebo; per-sample allocation not given. On day 63 after the first injection, vaccine and placebo recipients gave samples. Clones were sequenced by immunoSEQ multiplex PCR, and TCRdb holds only the in-frame ones, with some missing. The sample includes over 450,000 clones, nearly 90% of them seen just once. Trimming cost V 2 bases and J 8 bases, with 15 bases left between them. This CDR3 region has 14 residues. Per germline, CDR1 SEHNR and CDR2 FQNEAQ (reference sequence). The TCR comes from a person aged 18 to 65 who received the Ad26.COV2.S COVID-19 vaccine or a placebo. The V and J genes are TRBV7-9 and TRBJ1-2, with D unresolved. This specimen consisted of peripheral blood, obtained in a trial of Ad26.COV2.S vaccine versus placebo. This CDR3 reads CASSLTSERGGYTF. DNA for the CDR3: TGTGCCAGCAGCTTAACATCAGAGAGAGGGGGCTACACCTTC.